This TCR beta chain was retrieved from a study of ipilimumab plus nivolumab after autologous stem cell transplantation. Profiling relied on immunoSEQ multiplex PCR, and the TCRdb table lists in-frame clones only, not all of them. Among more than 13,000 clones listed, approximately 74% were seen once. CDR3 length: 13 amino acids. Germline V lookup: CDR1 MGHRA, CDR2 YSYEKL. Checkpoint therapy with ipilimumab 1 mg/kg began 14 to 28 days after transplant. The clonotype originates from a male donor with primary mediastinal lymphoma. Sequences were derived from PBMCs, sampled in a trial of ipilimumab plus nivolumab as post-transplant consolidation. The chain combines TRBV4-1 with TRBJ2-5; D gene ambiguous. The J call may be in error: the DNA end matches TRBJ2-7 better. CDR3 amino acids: CASSQDLEHEQYF. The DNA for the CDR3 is TGCGCCAGCAGCCAAGATTTGGAACACGAGCAGTACTTC.